The rows below give T cell receptor beta chains drawn from one sample of a study of blood T cell repertoires in COVID-19. Clones were read by immunoSEQ multiplex PCR, and TCRdb kept only the in-frame ones, dropping some. The profile covers roughly 300,000 clones, with 83% appearing a single time and roughly a tenth taken by the ten largest. The material sequenced was peripheral blood. The receptors were gathered from a woman in her fifties or sixties who had recovered from COVID-19. CDR3s include the opening cysteine and the closing phenylalanine or tryptophan. D genes are given only for firm matches. Some rows have no size entry. The others give once, few or many, or a class for an expanded clone.

NA	NA	TRBJ2-1	TRBV7-2	TGTGCCAGCAGCTTTACCTACGGGGGCAATGAGCAGTTCTTC	CASSFTYGGNEQFF
NA	NA	TRBJ2-1	TRBV29-1	TGCAGCGCTAACATAGGACAGACTTCCTTAGAGAATGAGCAGTTCTTC	CSANIGQTSLENEQFF
NA	NA	TRBJ2-1	TRBV5-6	TGTGCCAGCAGCGGCGGGGCCTACGATGAGCAGTTCTTC	CASSGGAYDEQFF
TRBD2	NA	TRBJ2-5	TRBV27	TGTGCCAGCAGTGGTGGGCTAGCGGGGGGCGGAGAGACCCAGTACTTC	CASSGGLAGGGETQYF
NA	NA	TRBJ1-6	TRBV7-9	TGTGCCAGCAGCAGGGCAGGGGTAAATTCACCCCTCCACTTT	CASSRAGVNSPLHF
NA	NA	TRBJ2-1	TRBV18	TGTGCCAGCTCACCGTCGGAGACCTACAATGAGCAGTTCTTC	CASSPSETYNEQFF
NA	NA	TRBJ1-1	TRBV2	TGTGCCAGCACCTCCCGGCTCAGATTAGCCGGGGACACTGAAGCTTTCTTT	CASTSRLRLAGDTEAFF
NA	NA	TRBJ1-1	TRBV5-6	TGTGCCAGCAGCTTAAACGGGGGGTTGAACACTGAAGCTTTCTTT	CASSLNGGLNTEAFF
NA	NA	TRBJ1-4	TRBV7-9	TGTGCCAGCAGCCCGGTGACAACTAATGAAAAACTGTTTTTT	CASSPVTTNEKLFF
NA	NA	TRBJ2-6	TRBV24-1	TGTGCCACCAGTGATCCGTCTGGGGCCAACGTCCTGACTTTC	CATSDPSGANVLTF
NA	NA	TRBJ1-2	TRBV19	TGTGCCAGTAGTAGGCATGCAACAGGGTTCTATGGCTACACCTTC	CASSRHATGFYGYTF
NA	NA	TRBJ1-1	TRBV7-9	TGTGCCAGCAGCCTCAGGGTGGGCACTGAAGCTTTCTTT	CASSLRVGTEAFF
TRBD1	NA	TRBJ2-7	TRBV10-3	TGTGCCTCAACAGGGGACTCCTACGAGCAGTACTTC	CASTGDSYEQYF
NA	NA	TRBJ2-5	TRBV24-1	TGTGCCACCAGTGACTTCTACGGAGAGACCCAGTACTTC	CATSDFYGETQYF
TRBD1	NA	TRBJ2-7	TRBV19	TGTGCCAGTAGTATGAGTCAGGGGGCGGGCGAGCAGTACTTC	CASSMSQGAGEQYF
TRBD1	NA	TRBJ1-1	TRBV7-2	TGTGCCAGCAGAAGGACAGGCACTGAAGCTTTCTTT	CASRRTGTEAFF
NA	NA	TRBJ2-6	TRBV27	TGTGCCAGCAGTTTAACAGGGAAACAATTTATCAACTCTGGGGCCAACGTCCTGACTTTC	CASSLTGKQFINSGANVLTF
NA	NA	TRBJ2-7	TRBV23-1	TGCGCCAGCAGTCACTGCGAGCAGTACTTC	CASSHCEQYF
TRBD2	few	TRBJ2-7	TRBV7-8	TGTGCCAGCAGCTTAGTGACGATCGGCGGGAGATACGAGCAGTACTTC	CASSLVTIGGRYEQYF
NA	NA	TRBJ2-1	TRBV10-3	TGTGCCATCAGTGAGCAAGCGGGCTCCTACAATGAGCAGTTCTTC	CAISEQAGSYNEQFF
TRBD1	NA	TRBJ1-2	TRBV6-5	TGTGCCAGCGGGGACAGGGGTAACTATGGCTACACCTTC	CASGDRGNYGYTF
TRBD1	NA	TRBJ1-2	TRBV18	TGTGCCAGCTCCCTACAGGGGGAGAGGGGCTACACCTTC	CASSLQGERGYTF
TRBD1	NA	TRBJ1-2	TRBV28	TGTGCCAGCCTCCGCAGGGGGCTTGAGGGCTACACCTTC	CASLRRGLEGYTF